These T cell receptor beta chains were read from a single sample in a study of blood T cell repertoires in COVID-19. Using immunoSEQ multiplex PCR, the repertoire was profiled, and TCRdb retains in-frame clones only, with some absent. The sample carries approximately 250,000 clones, 80% to 85% recorded once. Sequenced sample: peripheral blood. The receptor source for this set is a man in his fifties or sixties with acute or convalescent COVID-19. CDR3s include the opening cysteine and the closing phenylalanine or tryptophan. Each record gives: CDR3 protein, CDR3 DNA, D gene, clone size, CDR3 length, V gene, J gene. A D gene is named only where the DNA matches it firmly. Size tells how often a clone was seen (once, few, many) or the class of an expanded clone, and some rows leave it out.

cdr3_aa: CASSYQSARGMDTQYF
cdr3_nt: TGTGCCAGCAGTTACCAGTCCGCTCGGGGTATGGATACGCAGTATTTT
d_call: NA
clone_size: NA
cdr3_length: 16
v_call: TRBV6-6
j_call: TRBJ2-3

cdr3_aa: CASSGQVNTEAFF
cdr3_nt: TGTGCCAGCAGTGGACAGGTGAACACTGAAGCTTTCTTT
d_call: NA
clone_size: NA
cdr3_length: 13
v_call: TRBV2
j_call: TRBJ1-1

cdr3_aa: CASSFGGLATSTDTQYF
cdr3_nt: TGTGCCAGCAGTTTCGGGGGACTAGCGACTAGCACAGATACGCAGTATTTT
d_call: TRBD2
clone_size: NA
cdr3_length: 17
v_call: TRBV28
j_call: TRBJ2-3

cdr3_aa: CASSEGTARQETQYF
cdr3_nt: TGTGCCAGCAGCGAGGGGACAGCCAGGCAAGAGACCCAGTACTTC
d_call: TRBD1
clone_size: NA
cdr3_length: 15
v_call: TRBV11-3
j_call: TRBJ2-5

cdr3_aa: CASSGQENTEAFF
cdr3_nt: TGTGCCAGCTCGGGACAGGAGAACACTGAAGCTTTCTTT
d_call: TRBD1
clone_size: few
cdr3_length: 13
v_call: TRBV2
j_call: TRBJ1-1

cdr3_aa: CASSQLTARKLFF
cdr3_nt: TGTGCCAGCAGCCAATTAACGGCGCGGAAACTGTTTTTT
d_call: NA
clone_size: NA
cdr3_length: 13
v_call: TRBV14
j_call: TRBJ1-4

cdr3_aa: CSASSLRQGSMYEQYF
cdr3_nt: TGCAGTGCTAGTTCGCTCCGACAGGGGAGCATGTACGAGCAGTACTTC
d_call: TRBD1
clone_size: few
cdr3_length: 16
v_call: TRBV20-1
j_call: TRBJ2-7

cdr3_aa: CASSPRLENTDTQYF
cdr3_nt: TGTGCCAGCAGCCCCCGCCTAGAAAACACAGATACGCAGTATTTT
d_call: NA
clone_size: NA
cdr3_length: 15
v_call: TRBV13
j_call: TRBJ2-3

cdr3_aa: CASSIGQVGAGELFF
cdr3_nt: TGCGCCAGCAGCATCGGACAGGTTGGGGCCGGGGAGCTGTTTTTT
d_call: TRBD1
clone_size: NA
cdr3_length: 15
v_call: TRBV5-1
j_call: TRBJ2-2

cdr3_aa: CASSLGDRDNQPQHF
cdr3_nt: TGTGCCAGCAGCTTAGGAGACAGGGACAATCAGCCCCAGCATTTT
d_call: TRBD1
clone_size: few
cdr3_length: 15
v_call: TRBV7-9
j_call: TRBJ1-5

cdr3_aa: CASSRRASGTVGYEQYF
cdr3_nt: TGTGCCAGCAGCCGCCGGGCTAGCGGAACTGTGGGCTACGAGCAGTACTTC
d_call: TRBD2
clone_size: NA
cdr3_length: 17
v_call: TRBV7-8
j_call: TRBJ2-7